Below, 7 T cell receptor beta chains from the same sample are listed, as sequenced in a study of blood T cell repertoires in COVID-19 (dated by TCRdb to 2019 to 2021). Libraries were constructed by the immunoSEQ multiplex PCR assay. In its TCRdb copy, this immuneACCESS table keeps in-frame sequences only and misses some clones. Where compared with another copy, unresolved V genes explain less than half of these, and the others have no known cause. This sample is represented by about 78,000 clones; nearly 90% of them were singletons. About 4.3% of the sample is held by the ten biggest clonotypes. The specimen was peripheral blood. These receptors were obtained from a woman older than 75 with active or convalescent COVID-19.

CDR3 in DNA: TGTGCCAGCAGCCTAACCCTCCCGACAGTCTCTGGAAACACCATATATTTT. Its translation: CASSLTLPTVSGNTIYF. The chain is built from TRBV7-2 and TRBJ1-3, with D maybe TRBD1 (5 bases). The V and J ends lost 5 bases and 0 bases respectively, with 17 bases between them. Germline loops: CDR1 SGHTA, CDR2 FQGNSA. The CDR3 runs 17 residues.

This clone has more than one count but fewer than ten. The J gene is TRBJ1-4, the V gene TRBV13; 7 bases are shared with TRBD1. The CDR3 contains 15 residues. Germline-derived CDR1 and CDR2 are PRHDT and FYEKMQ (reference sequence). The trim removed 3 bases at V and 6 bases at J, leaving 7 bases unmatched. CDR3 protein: CASSLGGTEYEKLFF. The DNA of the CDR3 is TGTGCCAGCAGCTTGGGTGGGACAGAGTATGAAAAACTGTTTTTT.

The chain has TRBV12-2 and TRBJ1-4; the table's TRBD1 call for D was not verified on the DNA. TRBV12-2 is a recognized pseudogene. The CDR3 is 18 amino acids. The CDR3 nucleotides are TGTGCAAGTGGCTTGGGTATACAGGGGGCCCGGTCGGAGGAAAAACTGTTTTTT. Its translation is CASGLGIQGARSEEKLFF.

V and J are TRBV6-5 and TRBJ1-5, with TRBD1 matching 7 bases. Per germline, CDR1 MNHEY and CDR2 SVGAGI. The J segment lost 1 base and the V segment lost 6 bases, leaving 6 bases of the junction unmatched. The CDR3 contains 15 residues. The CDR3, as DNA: TGTGCCAGCAGAACCACAGGGGACAGCAATCAGCCCCAGCATTTT. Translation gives CASRTTGDSNQPQHF.

CDR3 nucleotides: TGTGCCAGCAGCTTAGGAGGATTAGCGGGAGCGGGCTACAATGAGCAGTTCTTC. It specifies CASSLGGLAGAGYNEQFF. V and J are TRBV7-6 and TRBJ2-1; 9 nucleotides align to TRBD2. Germline-derived CDR1 and CDR2 are SGHVS and FNYEAQ. V gave up 1 base and J gave up 3 bases; unmatched junction bases: 10. The CDR3 consists of 18 residues.

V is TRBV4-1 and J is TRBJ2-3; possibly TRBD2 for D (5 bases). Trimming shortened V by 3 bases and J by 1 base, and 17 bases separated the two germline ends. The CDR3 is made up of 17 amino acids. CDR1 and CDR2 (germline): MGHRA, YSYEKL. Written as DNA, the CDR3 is TGCGCCAGCAGCCAGACGGACTGGCACGTGGGCACAGATACGCAGTATTTT. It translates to CASSQTDWHVGTDTQYF.

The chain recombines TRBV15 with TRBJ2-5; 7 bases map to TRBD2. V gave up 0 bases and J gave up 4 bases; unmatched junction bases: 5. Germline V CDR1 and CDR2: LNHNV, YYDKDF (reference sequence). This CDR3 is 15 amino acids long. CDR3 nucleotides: TGTGCCACCAGCAGAGAAATAGAGCGGGGAGAGACCCAGTACTTC. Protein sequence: CATSREIERGETQYF.